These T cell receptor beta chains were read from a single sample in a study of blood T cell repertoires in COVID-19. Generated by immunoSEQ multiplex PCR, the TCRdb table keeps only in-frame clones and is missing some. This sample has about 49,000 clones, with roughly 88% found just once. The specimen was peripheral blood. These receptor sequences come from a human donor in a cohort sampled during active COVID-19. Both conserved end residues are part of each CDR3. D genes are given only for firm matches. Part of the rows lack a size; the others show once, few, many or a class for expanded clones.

DNA: TGTGCCAGCAGCGCACAGGGTCCCGGGGAGCTGTTTTTT
CDR3: CASSAQGPGELFF
J: TRBJ2-2
D: NA
size: NA
V: TRBV7-6

DNA: TGTGCCTGGAGTGTCACAGGGTACTCACCCCTCCACTTT
CDR3: CAWSVTGYSPLHF
J: TRBJ1-6
D: NA
size: NA
V: TRBV30

DNA: TGTGCCAGCAGTTGGACAGGACCTTCAGAGGATGGCTACACCTTC
CDR3: CASSWTGPSEDGYTF
J: TRBJ1-2
D: TRBD1
size: NA
V: TRBV6-6

DNA: TGTGCCAGCAGCTTGGAGGGAGGGTCGTACAATGAGCAGTTCTTC
CDR3: CASSLEGGSYNEQFF
J: TRBJ2-1
D: TRBD2
size: NA
V: TRBV11-2

DNA: TGCAGCGCTCTCGGACAGGGCGATCAGCCCCAGCATTTT
CDR3: CSALGQGDQPQHF
J: TRBJ1-5
D: TRBD1
size: NA
V: TRBV29-1

DNA: TGTGCCAGCACCCAAACGGGGTTGAACACTGAAGCTTTCTTT
CDR3: CASTQTGLNTEAFF
J: TRBJ1-1
D: NA
size: NA
V: TRBV5-5

DNA: TGCAGTGCTAGTTCGGCTAGCGGGCTTGAGCAGTACTTC
CDR3: CSASSASGLEQYF
J: TRBJ2-7
D: TRBD2
size: NA
V: TRBV20-1

DNA: TGTGCCTGGAGTTCCTGGGGAGGGGATAATGAGCAGTTCTTC
CDR3: CAWSSWGGDNEQFF
J: TRBJ2-1
D: TRBD2
size: NA
V: TRBV30

DNA: TGTGCCAGTAGTACAATCGGACTAGCGGGAGTCTACAATGAGCAGTTCTTC
CDR3: CASSTIGLAGVYNEQFF
J: TRBJ2-1
D: TRBD2
size: NA
V: TRBV19

DNA: TGTGCCAGCAGCCAAAGCAGACTAGAGCAGTTCTTC
CDR3: CASSQSRLEQFF
J: TRBJ2-1
D: NA
size: NA
V: TRBV3-1/TRBV3-2

DNA: TGTGCCAGCTCGACAGGGGTGAACACTGAAGCTTTCTTT
CDR3: CASSTGVNTEAFF
J: TRBJ1-1
D: TRBD1
size: NA
V: TRBV6-5

DNA: TGCAGCGGACAGGGATCTGGAAACACCATATATTTT
CDR3: CSGQGSGNTIYF
J: TRBJ1-3
D: TRBD1
size: NA
V: TRBV29-1

DNA: TGTGCCAGCAGCTTGGACAGGGGGTCCCACGAGCAGTACTTC
CDR3: CASSLDRGSHEQYF
J: TRBJ2-7
D: TRBD1
size: NA
V: TRBV5-4

DNA: TGTGCCAGCAGTCGAACTCAGCAGCGCTCCTACAATGAGCAGTTCTTC
CDR3: CASSRTQQRSYNEQFF
J: TRBJ2-1
D: NA
size: once
V: TRBV6-6

DNA: TGTGCCAGCAGCCCCATGACAAGCGGGGGGCGAGCAGATACGCAGTATTTT
CDR3: CASSPMTSGGRADTQYF
J: TRBJ2-3
D: TRBD2
size: NA
V: TRBV14

DNA: TGTGCCAGCAGTGAGACCCTAGCGGGGGGGCCCCTTAAACGGGATACGCAGTATTTT
CDR3: CASSETLAGGPLKRDTQYF
J: TRBJ2-3
D: TRBD2
size: NA
V: TRBV6-1

DNA: TGTGCCAGCAGCTTGACACTGAACACTGAAGCTTTCTTT
CDR3: CASSLTLNTEAFF
J: TRBJ1-1
D: NA
size: NA
V: TRBV7-3

DNA: TGTGCCAGCAGCTTCGAGGGCCACTATGGCTACACCTTC
CDR3: CASSFEGHYGYTF
J: TRBJ1-2
D: NA
size: NA
V: TRBV7-9

DNA: TGCGCCAGCAGCCAAGAAATGAGAGGATACGAGCAGTACTTC
CDR3: CASSQEMRGYEQYF
J: TRBJ2-7
D: NA
size: NA
V: TRBV4-3

DNA: TGTGCCAGCAGTTCGACTAGCGGGAGGGGTTCCTACAATGAGCAGTTCTTC
CDR3: CASSSTSGRGSYNEQFF
J: TRBJ2-1
D: TRBD2
size: NA
V: TRBV27

DNA: TGTGCCAGCAGCGCGGTGGCGGCCACTGAAGCTTTCTTT
CDR3: CASSAVAATEAFF
J: TRBJ1-1
D: NA
size: NA
V: TRBV5-6

DNA: TGTGCCAGCAGCGTCGGGACTAGCGGGAACAATGAGCAGTTCTTC
CDR3: CASSVGTSGNNEQFF
J: TRBJ2-1
D: TRBD2
size: once
V: TRBV7-9

DNA: TGTGCCAGCAGCTCCGGGACAGGGTCGGTCTATGGCTACACCTTC
CDR3: CASSSGTGSVYGYTF
J: TRBJ1-2
D: TRBD1
size: NA
V: TRBV5-6

DNA: TGCGCCAGCAGCCCAGACAGGGGAAGTGGCTACACCTTC
CDR3: CASSPDRGSGYTF
J: TRBJ1-2
D: TRBD1
size: once
V: TRBV4-1

DNA: TGCGCCAGCAGCTTGCCAACCGGGACTAGCGGGGATGAGCAGTTCTTC
CDR3: CASSLPTGTSGDEQFF
J: TRBJ2-1
D: TRBD2
size: NA
V: TRBV5-1

DNA: TGTGCCAGCAGTTTTGGGGCCAAAGCGAACACTGAAGCTTTCTTT
CDR3: CASSFGAKANTEAFF
J: TRBJ1-1
D: NA
size: once
V: TRBV6-2/TRBV6-3

DNA: TGTGCCAGCAGTAACCCGGGACTAGCGAGGAGCTCCTACAATGAGCAGTTCTTC
CDR3: CASSNPGLARSSYNEQFF
J: TRBJ2-1
D: TRBD2
size: NA
V: TRBV2

DNA: TGTGCCAGTAGTATAAGACTCAGGGGCCGCACAGGGAGTAACACCGGGGAGCTGTTTTTT
CDR3: CASSIRLRGRTGSNTGELFF
J: TRBJ2-2
D: NA
size: few
V: TRBV19

DNA: TGTGCCAGCAGCGCTAGAGGTGGGGACAGGGCAACAGATACGCAGTATTTT
CDR3: CASSARGGDRATDTQYF
J: TRBJ2-3
D: TRBD1
size: NA
V: TRBV9

DNA: TGTGCCAGCAGCTCGCAGCAGGGGGTAAGATCGGAAGGCTACACCTTC
CDR3: CASSSQQGVRSEGYTF
J: TRBJ1-2
D: TRBD1
size: NA
V: TRBV7-2

DNA: TGCGCCAGCAGCTTGGCCCCGGGGGGCACCGGGGAGCTGTTTTTT
CDR3: CASSLAPGGTGELFF
J: TRBJ2-2
D: TRBD2
size: NA
V: TRBV5-1

DNA: TGCGCCAGCAGTGATGGTACATCAGGAATCTCTGGAAACACCATATATTTT
CDR3: CASSDGTSGISGNTIYF
J: TRBJ1-3
D: NA
size: NA
V: TRBV10-2

DNA: TGTGCCAGTAGTATAGCGGGAGGTGTTGATGAGCAGTTCTTC
CDR3: CASSIAGGVDEQFF
J: TRBJ2-1
D: TRBD2
size: few
V: TRBV19

DNA: TGTGCCAGCAGCGTAAGTAGCGGGAGTTATCGTTACAATGAGCAGTTCTTC
CDR3: CASSVSSGSYRYNEQFF
J: TRBJ2-1
D: TRBD2
size: NA
V: TRBV9

DNA: TGTGCCAGCAGTCCCGGTGGGGGGAATTCACCCCTCCACTTT
CDR3: CASSPGGGNSPLHF
J: TRBJ1-6
D: NA
size: NA
V: TRBV5-5

DNA: TGTGCCAGCAGCCCCCCGGGGAGCGGCAATCAGCCCCAGCATTTT
CDR3: CASSPPGSGNQPQHF
J: TRBJ1-5
D: NA
size: NA
V: TRBV7-9

DNA: TGTGCCAGCAGCTTCACCAGGGGTCGGGGCGCTGAAGCTTTCTTT
CDR3: CASSFTRGRGAEAFF
J: TRBJ1-1
D: NA
size: NA
V: TRBV11-2

DNA: TGTGCCAGCAGCTGGAGGGGTTCCCAAGAGACCCAGTACTTC
CDR3: CASSWRGSQETQYF
J: TRBJ2-5
D: NA
size: NA
V: TRBV7-2

DNA: TGTGCCAGCAGCTTGGGAGGCAGCGGGAGCTCCTACAATGAGCAGTTCTTC
CDR3: CASSLGGSGSSYNEQFF
J: TRBJ2-1
D: TRBD2
size: NA
V: TRBV7-9

DNA: TGTGCCAGTGATACAGGGGGCGAGGTGAACACTGAAGCTTTCTTT
CDR3: CASDTGGEVNTEAFF
J: TRBJ1-1
D: TRBD1
size: NA
V: TRBV19

DNA: TGTGCCAGCAGGCCTAGCGGGAGTACTAGCACAGATACGCAGTATTTT
CDR3: CASRPSGSTSTDTQYF
J: TRBJ2-3
D: TRBD2
size: once
V: TRBV2

DNA: TGTGCCAGCAGCCAAGGCGGGTGGGAGACCCAGTACTTC
CDR3: CASSQGGWETQYF
J: TRBJ2-5
D: NA
size: NA
V: TRBV3-1/TRBV3-2

DNA: TGTGCCAGCAGCCCCCAACGGTCTGGTCCTGGGGCCAACGTCCTGACTTTC
CDR3: CASSPQRSGPGANVLTF
J: TRBJ2-6
D: NA
size: NA
V: TRBV7-3

DNA: TGTGCCAGCAGCCCTGGACACAGATACGGCTACACCTTC
CDR3: CASSPGHRYGYTF
J: TRBJ1-2
D: NA
size: NA
V: TRBV5-5

DNA: TGTGCCAGCAGCGAGGGACAGAATAATTCACCCCTCCACTTT
CDR3: CASSEGQNNSPLHF
J: TRBJ1-6
D: TRBD1
size: NA
V: TRBV9

DNA: TGCAGTGCTAGTCGGAGCGGGAGTATCTCAGATACGCAGTATTTT
CDR3: CSASRSGSISDTQYF
J: TRBJ2-3
D: TRBD2
size: NA
V: TRBV20-1

DNA: TGTGCCAGCTCACCACTGGCAGATCAGCCCCAGCATTTT
CDR3: CASSPLADQPQHF
J: TRBJ1-5
D: NA
size: NA
V: TRBV18

DNA: TGTGCCAGCAGTACCCAGCGGGAGCGTACTTATGAGCAGTTCTTC
CDR3: CASSTQRERTYEQFF
J: TRBJ2-1
D: TRBD2
size: few
V: TRBV28

DNA: TGTGCCAGCAGTGGCGACCTGCCTTCAGGTATCTTC
CDR3: CASSGDLPSGIF
J: TRBJ2-1
D: NA
size: NA
V: TRBV2